These 10 T cell receptor beta chains were sequenced from one sample in a study of CD8 T cells in ankylosing spondylitis. TCRdb reprocessed the 5' RACE reads via MiXCR and lists one record per CDR3 protein. Of under 150,000 distinct CDR3 sequences in the sample, roughly 15% were seen once. Material: blood, either unsorted or a sorted T cell fraction (not recorded which). All receptors derive from a female donor with ankylosing spondylitis or in good health (not recorded which).

Notes on this clonotype: One end of the junction is discordant with germline, which a read error may explain. This chain links TRBV4-2 with TRBJ1-5; possible D gene TRBD1, 5 bases. There are 16 residues in the CDR3. The germline CDR1 and CDR2 sequences are LGHNA and YNFKEQ. CDR3 sequence (DNA): TGTGCCGGCAGCCAAGAGGTCGGGGGTGGCAATCAGCCCCAGCATTTT. This codes for CAGSQEVGGGNQPQHF.

This clonotype was detected only a few times. V and J are TRBV15 and TRBJ2-7; no definite D call. Germline V lookup: CDR1 LNHNV, CDR2 YYDKDF (reference sequence). V was cut by 4 bases and J by 3 bases, with 13 bases left in between. The CDR3 totals 14 residues. CDR3 residues: CATSTRRNDYEQYF. Written as DNA, the CDR3 is TGTGCCACCAGCACTCGACGAAACGACTACGAGCAGTACTTC.

This clonotype was detected a few times. The chain employs TRBV7-2 and TRBJ2-2; TRBD2 aligns across 9 bases. J was trimmed by 1 base and V by 7 bases; bases with no gene match: 4. Germline V gene lookup returns CDR1 SGHTA and CDR2 FQGNSA. CDR3 size: 15 residues. The CDR3: CASNPSGVNTGELFF. Here the CDR3 DNA reads TGTGCCAGCAATCCTAGCGGGGTGAACACCGGGGAGCTGTTTTTT.

This clonotype was counted at least ten times. The chain recombines TRBV7-9 with TRBJ2-3, with D perhaps TRBD2 (6 bases). The germline CDR1 and CDR2 sequences are SEHNR and FQNEAQ (reference sequence). Between the trimmed V and J ends, which lost 5 bases and 0 bases, there was a span of 12 bases. The CDR3 is 15 amino acids. The CDR3: CASSPGLTSTDTQYF. Here the CDR3 DNA reads TGTGCCAGCAGCCCGGGACTGACGAGCACAGATACGCAGTATTTT.

In this sample, this clonotype turned up a few times. This rearrangement joins TRBV30 to TRBJ2-1, with D hard to call. Germline V lookup: CDR1 GTSNPN, CDR2 SVGIG (reference sequence). The CDR3 runs to 16 residues. V lost 0 bases, J lost 0 bases, and 12 bases lay in between. CDR3 protein: CAWSVGRASSYNEQFF. CDR3 in DNA: TGTGCCTGGAGTGTTGGCCGTGCCAGCTCCTACAATGAGCAGTTCTTC.

About this clonotype itself: Compared with germline, one end of the junction differs, possibly owing to a read error. V gene TRBV20-1 combines with J gene TRBJ2-5; D not certain. The CDR3 is 17 amino acids. The germline CDR1 and CDR2 sequences are DFQATT and SNEGSKA (reference sequence). The chain's CDR3 is CSAFTPTAARLQETQYF. The CDR3 DNA follows: TGCAGTGCCTTCACTCCAACCGCGGCTAGACTCCAAGAGACTCAGTACTTC.

CDR3 sequence (DNA): TGTGCCACCGGACAGGCCGCGTCTGGGGCCAACGTCCTGACTTTC. It encodes CATGQAASGANVLTF. V gene TRBV3-1 combines with J gene TRBJ2-6, with 7 bases fitting TRBD1. Trimming at V came to 10 bases and at J to 1 base, leaving 7 bases not matched to a gene. CDR1 and CDR2 (germline): LGHDT, YNNKEL (reference sequence). CDR3 length equals 15 residues. The complete variable domain, with remaining parts taken from reference TRBV3-1 and TRBJ2-6, reads DTAVSQTPKYLVTQMGNDKSIKCEQNLGHDTMYWYKQDSKKFLKIMFSYNNKELIINETVPNRFSPKSPDKAHLNLHINSLELGDSAVYFCATGQAASGANVLTFGAGSRLTVL.

Notes on this clonotype: The junction departs from germline at one end; a sequencing error may be responsible. This sequence joins TRBV7-6 and TRBJ2-1; 9 bases are a match to TRBD2. CDR3 size: 17 residues. Germline CDR1 is SGHVS and CDR2 is FNYEAQ. CDR3 in amino acids: CAGSSRRTSETYNEQFF. CDR3 nucleotides: TGTGCCGGCAGCTCAAGACGGACTAGCGAGACCTACAATGAGCAGTTCTTC.

This clonotype was seen many times. The chain joins TRBV12-3 or TRBV12-4 to TRBJ1-4, with D uncertain. CDR3 size: 15 residues. Trimming pared 4 bases from V and 3 bases from J, leaving 12 bases between. The CDR3 loop is CASSSWSAANEKLFF. As DNA, the CDR3 is TGTGCCAGCAGTTCCTGGTCAGCGGCTAATGAAAAACTGTTTTTT.

This clonotype was recorded many times. The CDR3 loop reads CSARGLAGYNEQFF. CDR3 DNA: TGCAGTGCTAGGGGACTAGCGGGGTACAATGAGCAGTTCTTC. The chain joins TRBV20-1 to TRBJ2-1; 13 nucleotides match TRBD2. V was clipped by 3 bases and J by 4 bases; unmatched bases: 0. The CDR3 totals 14 residues. CDR1 is DFQATT, CDR2 SNEGSKA, per germline (reference sequence).